The 30 T cell receptor beta chains below were found in one sample sequenced in a study of T cell responses to AZD1222 COVID-19 vaccine. Produced via immunoSEQ multiplex PCR; TCRdb's table is partial and in-frame only. This sample carries some 100,000 clones, more than 70% of them seen once, and the ten largest clones take about 4.6%. This specimen consisted of peripheral blood, obtained 28 days after the second AZD1222 dose. These receptor sequences come from an adult who received the AZD1222 COVID-19 vaccine.

The chain employs TRBV30 and TRBJ1-1; possible D gene TRBD1, 5 bases. The germline V and J ends were trimmed by 4 bases and 5 bases, with 26 bases remaining between them. CDR3 size: 17 residues. The germline gives CDR1 GTSNPN, CDR2 SVGIG (reference sequence). The CDR3 loop reads CAWTATFLGRSMTEAFF. DNA for the CDR3: TGTGCCTGGACTGCAACGTTCCTGGGACGTTCTATGACTGAAGCTTTCTTT.

The J gene is TRBJ2-3, the V gene TRBV24-1; perhaps D is TRBD1 or TRBD2 (5 bases each). This CDR3 is 16 amino acids long. Germline V gene data show CDR1 as KGHDR and CDR2 as SFDVKD. V lost 7 bases to trimming and J lost 3 bases, with 19 bases between them. For the CDR3, the DNA is TGTGCCACCAGATCGGGACCCAGAGCAGCAACAGATACGCAGTATTTT. As protein: CATRSGPRAATDTQYF.

The chain recombines TRBV10-2 with TRBJ2-3, with TRBD2 identical over 8 bases. The germline CDR1 and CDR2 sequences are WSHSY and SAAADI. Trimming cost V 5 bases and J 6 bases; bases outside gene matches: 4. The CDR3 has 13 residues. This CDR3 reads CASSPRGGDTQYF. In DNA form, the CDR3 reads TGCGCCAGCAGTCCTCGGGGGGGCGATACGCAGTATTTT.

The chain combines TRBV9 with TRBJ2-1; 8 nucleotides align to TRBD2. CDR1 is SGDLS and CDR2 is YYNGEE in the germline V gene. The CDR3 runs 15 residues. The V segment lost 3 bases and the J segment 7 bases; nucleotides outside the gene matches: 9. CDR3 nucleotide sequence: TGTGCCAGCAGCGATCAGCGGGAGTTATCTAATGAGCAGTTCTTC. Translated, it gives CASSDQRELSNEQFF.

The V call is TRBV12-3 or TRBV12-4, the J call TRBJ1-5; D gene ambiguous. The CDR3 consists of 13 residues. V was cut by 3 bases and J by 1 base, with 4 bases left in between. The CDR3 coding sequence is TGTGCCAGCAGTTTCGGAAGCAATCAGCCCCAGCATTTT. It encodes CASSFGSNQPQHF.

This sequence joins TRBV4-2 and TRBJ2-6; TRBD2 is a possible D gene (5 bases). Deletions cut 0 bases from V and 0 bases from J, with 12 bases between. This CDR3 spans 18 amino acids. CDR1 and CDR2 from the germline V gene are LGHNA and YNFKEQ. In nucleotides, the CDR3 is TGTGCCAGCAGCCAAGACCCTGCGGGTCTCTCTGGGGCCAACGTCCTGACTTTC. Its protein is CASSQDPAGLSGANVLTF.

This clone was observed a single time. The V and J genes are TRBV2 and TRBJ2-7, with 7 bases aligning to TRBD1. Trimming removed 0 bases from V and 10 bases from J; junction bases left unmatched: 9. Germline V lookup: CDR1 SNHLY, CDR2 FYNNEI. The CDR3 extends over 14 amino acids. CDR3 loop: CASSEALQGTDQYF. DNA of the CDR3: TGTGCCAGCAGTGAAGCGCTTCAAGGGACAGATCAGTACTTC.

Comment on this clone: In the same sample, other DNA sequences code for this CDR3. This rearrangement joins TRBV18 to TRBJ1-4; D gene ambiguous. Germline V gene lookup returns CDR1 KGHSH and CDR2 LQKENI. The CDR3 runs 14 residues. Trimming stripped 1 base from V and 3 bases from J, with 6 bases between. This CDR3 reads CASSPRGANEKLFF. The CDR3 bases are TGTGCCAGCTCACCACGCGGGGCTAATGAAAAACTGTTTTTT.

This clone turned up a few times. The CDR3 DNA is TGTGCCAGCAGTGTAACAGGGGGCTTTTATGGCTACACCTTC. It encodes CASSVTGGFYGYTF. The chain recombines TRBV25-1 with TRBJ1-2, with TRBD1 matching over 9 bases. The CDR3 loop spans 14 amino acids. Germline trimming cut 4 bases from V and 5 bases from J; bases unmatched to any gene: 5. Germline assignment: CDR1 MGHDK and CDR2 SYGVNS.

V and J are TRBV27 and TRBJ2-3, with 16 bases fitting TRBD2. J lost 3 bases, V lost 6 bases, and 9 bases had no gene match. The CDR3 totals 18 residues. The germline V gene has CDR1 MNHEY and CDR2 SMNVEV (reference sequence). In DNA, the CDR3 is TGTGCCAGCAGCCATGGGACTAGCGGGAGGGCTGGGACAGATACGCAGTATTTT. Encoded protein: CASSHGTSGRAGTDTQYF.

V usage is TRBV25-1 and J usage is TRBJ2-5, with D maybe TRBD1 (5 bases). The CDR3 sequence is 12 residues long. Per the germline V gene, CDR1 is MGHDK and CDR2 is SYGVNS. The germline V and J ends were trimmed by 4 bases and 2 bases, with 5 bases remaining between them. In nucleotides, the CDR3 is TGTGCCAGCAGTGGACAGCAAGAGACCCAGTACTTC. Residues: CASSGQQETQYF.

The chain uses TRBV7-9 and TRBJ2-7, with D perhaps matching TRBD1 (5 bases). Trimming left V 1 base short and J 8 bases short, with 12 bases between. Germline assignment: CDR1 SEHNR and CDR2 FQNEAQ (reference sequence). The CDR3 totals 13 residues. The CDR3 loop reads CASSLEGDMKQYF. The CDR3, as DNA: TGTGCCAGCAGCTTAGAAGGGGATATGAAGCAGTACTTC.

This clone appeared a single time. The CDR3 DNA is TGTGCCACCAGCGCAACGCAGGGTCTAGCCGGGGAGCTGTTTTTT. Its protein is CATSATQGLAGELFF. The chain links TRBV15 to TRBJ2-2, with D perhaps matching TRBD1 (5 bases). Germline V gives CDR1 LNHNV, CDR2 YYDKDF (reference sequence). The CDR3 spans 15 residues. The ends were cut back, 5 bases at V and 6 bases at J, with 16 bases in the middle.

V usage is TRBV5-8 and J usage is TRBJ2-7, with D tentatively TRBD1 or TRBD2 (6 bases each). This CDR3 is 17 amino acids long. V was shortened by 4 bases and J by 0 bases, with 20 bases between the two germline ends. Germline V gene lookup returns CDR1 SGHTS and CDR2 YDEGEE. The CDR3 DNA is TGTGCCAGCAGCATAGACGCACAGGGAGGCAACTCCTACGAGCAGTACTTC. Translated: CASSIDAQGGNSYEQYF.

This sequence joins TRBV6-5 and TRBJ1-3; TRBD1 might be the D (6 bases). The CDR3 length is 15 residues. Trimming pared 2 bases from V and 3 bases from J, leaving 11 bases between. The germline V gene has CDR1 MNHEY and CDR2 SVGAGI. The CDR3 nucleotides read TGTGCCAGCAGTTACAACAGGGCGGTTGGAAACACCATATATTTT. This gives the protein CASSYNRAVGNTIYF.

The rearrangement links TRBV10-3 to TRBJ2-3; D might be TRBD1 (5 bases). The germline CDR1 and CDR2 sequences are ENHRY and SYGVKD. V lost 5 bases and J 3 bases, leaving 15 bases between the germline ends. The CDR3 totals 15 residues. The CDR3 region is CAISPRGQGTDTQYF. CDR3 DNA sequence: TGTGCCATCAGTCCCCGTGGTCAGGGAACAGATACGCAGTATTTT.

This clone was detected once. The rearrangement links TRBV21-1 to TRBJ2-5; the table calls TRBD2, which could not be checked here. TRBV21-1 is a pseudogene. This CDR3 is 17 amino acids long. CDR3 DNA: TGTGCCAGCAGCAAACCCTGGGACTCCCGGAGCTCAGAGACCCAGTACTTC. Translated: CASSKPWDSRSSETQYF.

The chain carries TRBV27 and TRBJ2-3; the match to TRBD2 covers 12 bases. Germline CDR1 is MNHEY and CDR2 is SMNVEV (reference sequence). The CDR3 contains 13 residues. J lost 5 bases, V lost 8 bases, and 2 bases had no gene match. CDR3 bases: TGTGCCAGCGTACTAGCGGGAGGAGATACGCAGTATTTT. This gives the protein CASVLAGGDTQYF.

In this sample, this clone turned up once. V and J are TRBV2 and TRBJ1-1; tentative D call: TRBD1 (5 bases). Looked up from germline, CDR1 is SNHLY and CDR2 is FYNNEI. The CDR3 has 14 amino acids. The V end was cut by 4 bases, the J end by 3 bases, with 12 bases between. CDR3 sequence (DNA): TGTGCCAGCAGTGTCTACAGGCCCTACACTGAAGCTTTCTTT. This sequence encodes CASSVYRPYTEAFF. The full variable domain, in which reference TRBV2 and TRBJ1-1 provide the parts outside the CDR3, is EPEVTQTPSHQVTQMGQEVILRCVPISNHLYFYWYRQILGQKVEFLVSFYNNEISEKSEIFDDQFSVERPDGSNFTLKIRSTKLEDSAMYFCASSVYRPYTEAFFGQGTRLTVV.

The rearrangement uses TRBV27 and TRBJ2-5, with 11 bases matching TRBD2. From germline, CDR1 is MNHEY and CDR2 SMNVEV (reference sequence). Germline trimming cut 3 bases from V and 5 bases from J; bases unmatched to any gene: 5. The CDR3 runs to 15 residues. CDR3 amino acids: CASSFGASGRETQYF. DNA of the CDR3: TGTGCCAGCAGTTTTGGGGCTAGCGGGAGGGAGACCCAGTACTTC.

The chain is built from TRBV18 and TRBJ2-6, with D hard to call. Germline V gives CDR1 KGHSH, CDR2 LQKENI. V lost 2 bases to trimming and J lost 2 bases, with 4 bases between them. This CDR3 comprises 14 residues. The DNA for the CDR3 is TGTGCCAGCTCACCAGTAGCTGGGGCCAACGTCCTGACTTTC. It encodes CASSPVAGANVLTF. The variable domain in full, with the rest retrieved from reference TRBV18 and TRBJ2-6, is NAGVMQNPRHLVRRRGQEARLRCSPMKGHSHVYWYRQLPEEGLKFMVYLQKENIIDESGMPKERFSAEFPKEGPSILRIQQVVRGDSAAYFCASSPVAGANVLTFGAGSRLTVL.

The V call is TRBV27, the J call TRBJ1-5; 11 positions match TRBD1. CDR1 MNHEY and CDR2 SMNVEV come from the germline V gene (reference sequence). The CDR3 spans 16 residues. The junction had 10 bases not matched to a gene; V was cut back by 6 bases and J by 6 bases. CDR3 region: CASSPVGQGGGQPQHF. CDR3 DNA: TGTGCCAGCAGCCCCGTGGGACAGGGGGGAGGTCAGCCCCAGCATTTT.

The CDR3 bases are TGTGCCAGTAGTACTCCTGGGCAGGAGCAGTACTTC. Translating it yields CASSTPGQEQYF. This chain uses TRBV19 with TRBJ2-7; no firm D call. Germline-derived CDR1 and CDR2 are LNHDA and SQIVND (reference sequence). The V gene lost 4 bases and the J gene lost 7 bases, with 11 bases spanning the gap. CDR3 length: 12 amino acids.

V gene TRBV4-3 combines with J gene TRBJ1-2, with 7 bases aligning to TRBD1. The junction had 3 bases not matched to a gene; V was cut back by 4 bases and J by 4 bases. CDR3 size: 13 residues. The germline CDR1 and CDR2 sequences are LGHNA and YSLEER. The CDR3: CASSPGGGYGYTF. Here the CDR3 DNA reads TGCGCCAGCAGCCCAGGGGGAGGCTATGGCTACACCTTC.

The CDR3 sequence is CASSQDPWGGGGNQPQHF. CDR3 bases: TGCGCCAGCAGCCAAGATCCGTGGGGAGGCGGCGGCAATCAGCCCCAGCATTTT. The chain is built from TRBV4-3 and TRBJ1-5; D is uncertain. This CDR3 comprises 18 residues. Germline CDR1 LGHNA, CDR2 YSLEER. V gave up 0 bases and J gave up 2 bases, with 17 bases separating them.

The chain links TRBV4-3 to TRBJ1-5; D remains ambiguous. This CDR3 region has 15 residues. Germline lookup yields CDR1 LGHNA and CDR2 YSLEER. V was shortened by 0 bases and J by 7 bases, with 13 bases between the two germline ends. CDR3 DNA: TGCGCCAGCAGCCAAGATCGGTCAGCCCGACAGCCCCAGCATTTT. It yields the protein CASSQDRSARQPQHF.

This chain uses TRBV28 with TRBJ2-3; D unclear. From germline, CDR1 is MDHEN and CDR2 SYDVKM. Trimming removed 6 bases from V and 5 bases from J, with 9 bases in between. This CDR3 has 12 residues. The chain's CDR3 is CASSLPEDTQYF. The CDR3 coding sequence is TGTGCCAGCAGCCTGCCCGAAGATACGCAGTATTTT.

The chain uses TRBV27 and TRBJ1-6, with D tentatively TRBD1 (5 bases). The CDR3 spans 14 residues. In germline, CDR1 is MNHEY, CDR2 SMNVEV (reference sequence). V was cut by 5 bases and J by 4 bases, with 9 bases left in between. The CDR3 nucleotides are TGTGCCAGCAGTCCGGGGCTGTATAATTCACCCCTCCACTTT. Its protein is CASSPGLYNSPLHF.

The gene calls are TRBV4-3 and TRBJ1-4, with 7 bases that match TRBD1. V was clipped by 5 bases and J by 2 bases; unmatched bases: 8. CDR1 LGHNA and CDR2 YSLEER come from the germline V gene. The CDR3 sequence is 16 residues long. The CDR3 spells CASSATLQGTNEKLFF. The DNA for the CDR3 is TGCGCCAGCAGCGCTACATTACAGGGGACTAATGAAAAACTGTTTTTT.

J is TRBJ1-6 and V is TRBV3-1 (or the pseudogene TRBV3-2); D gene uncertain. Germline values: CDR1 LGHDT, CDR2 YNNKEL (reference sequence). V shed 0 bases and J shed 7 bases, with 13 bases lying between them. CDR3 length: 16 residues. CDR3 bases: TGTGCCAGCAGCCAAGATACGGCGGGTTGGAATTCACCCCTCCACTTT. As protein: CASSQDTAGWNSPLHF.